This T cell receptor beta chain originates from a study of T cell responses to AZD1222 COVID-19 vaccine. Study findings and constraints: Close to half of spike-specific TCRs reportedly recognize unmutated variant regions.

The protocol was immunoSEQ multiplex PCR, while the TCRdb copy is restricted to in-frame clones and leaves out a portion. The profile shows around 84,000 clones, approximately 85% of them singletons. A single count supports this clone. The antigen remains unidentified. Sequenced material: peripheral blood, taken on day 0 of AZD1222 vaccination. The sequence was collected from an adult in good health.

The CDR3 DNA is TGTGCCAGCCGGGGGGCGGCGGAAGGAGGCTACACCTTC. This sequence encodes CASRGAAEGGYTF. This chain uses TRBV28 with TRBJ1-2; perhaps TRBD1 as D (6 bases). In germline, CDR1 is MDHEN, CDR2 SYDVKM. There are 13 residues in the CDR3. Trimming pared 8 bases from V and 8 bases from J, leaving 18 bases between.